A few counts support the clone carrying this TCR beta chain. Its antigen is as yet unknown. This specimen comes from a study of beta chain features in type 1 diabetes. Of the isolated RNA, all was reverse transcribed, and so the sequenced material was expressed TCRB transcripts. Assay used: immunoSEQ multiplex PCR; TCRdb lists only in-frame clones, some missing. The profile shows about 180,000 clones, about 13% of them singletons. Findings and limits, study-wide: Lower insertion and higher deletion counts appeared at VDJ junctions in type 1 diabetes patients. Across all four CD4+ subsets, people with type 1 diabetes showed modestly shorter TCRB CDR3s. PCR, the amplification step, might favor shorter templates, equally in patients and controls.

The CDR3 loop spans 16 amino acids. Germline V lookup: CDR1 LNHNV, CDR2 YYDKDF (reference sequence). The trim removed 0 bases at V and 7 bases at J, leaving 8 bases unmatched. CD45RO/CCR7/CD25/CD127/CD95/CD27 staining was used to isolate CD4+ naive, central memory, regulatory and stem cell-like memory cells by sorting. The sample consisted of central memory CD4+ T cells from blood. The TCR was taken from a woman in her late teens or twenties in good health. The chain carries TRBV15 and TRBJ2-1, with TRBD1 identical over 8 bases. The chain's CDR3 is CATSREIGTGKNEQFF. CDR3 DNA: TGTGCCACCAGCAGAGAAATCGGGACAGGTAAAAATGAGCAGTTCTTC.